The 10 T cell receptor beta chains below come from one sample, sequenced in a study of T cells in Graves' hyperthyroidism and ophthalmopathy. Amplification targeted TCR beta CDR3 regions from RNA transcripts. The HTBI primer set was used in a first-round RT-PCR of the TCR CDR3. Each CDR3 protein is one row after TCRdb ran MiXCR on the multiplex PCR reads. Of over 700,000 distinct CDR3 sequences detected, around 38% appear once; the ten largest clones hold 7% to 10%. The sample taken for sequencing was blood. The receptors were sampled from a man aged 18 to 30 with Graves' hyperthyroidism.

Of note for this clonotype: A read error is possible here, since a much larger clone lies one base away. V gene TRBV7-2 combines with J gene TRBJ1-3; D perhaps matches TRBD1 (6 bases). The CDR3 consists of 15 residues. Germline V CDR1 and CDR2: SGHTA, FQGNSA. V lost 1 base to trimming and J lost 3 bases, with 10 bases between them. CDR3 sequence reads: CASSLGRGYGNTIYF. As DNA, the CDR3 is TGTGCCAGCAGCTTAGGCAGGGGATATGGAAACACCATATATTTT. Together with reference TRBV7-2 and TRBJ1-3, the CDR3 gives the full variable domain: GAGVSQSPSNKVTEKGKDVELRCDPISGHTALYWYRQSLGQGLEFLIYFQGNSAPDKSGLPSDRFSAERTGGSVSTLTIQRTQQEDSAVYLCASSLGRGYGNTIYFGEGSWLTVV.

As to this clonotype: A much bigger clone sits one base away, suggesting this may be a read error. This chain joins TRBV20-1 and TRBJ2-5, with D hard to call. The CDR3 consists of 11 residues. V was pared by 5 bases and J by 5 bases, with 9 bases between. CDR1 DFQATT and CDR2 SNEGSKA come from the germline V gene (reference sequence). CDR3 region: CSAPTLETQYF. DNA of the CDR3: TGCAGTGCTCCAACTCTGGAGACCCAGTACTTC.

This chain uses TRBV7-6 with TRBJ2-5, with 11 bases lining up with TRBD2. This CDR3 has 16 amino acids. Per germline, CDR1 SGHVS and CDR2 FNYEAQ. The junction had 4 bases not matched to a gene; V was cut back by 3 bases and J by 1 base. This CDR3 is CASSFKTSGAQETQYF. In nucleotides, the CDR3 is TGTGCCAGCAGCTTTAAGACTAGCGGGGCCCAAGAGACCCAGTACTTC.

V usage is TRBV6-1 and J usage is TRBJ1-5; D ambiguous. The V and J ends lost 1 base and 5 bases respectively, with 15 bases between them. This CDR3 spans 16 amino acids. The germline V gene encodes CDR1 MNHNS and CDR2 SASEGT. In DNA form, the CDR3 reads TGTGCCAGCAGTGAAGTCAGAAGGGTGAAGGATCAGCCCCAGCATTTT. This codes for CASSEVRRVKDQPQHF.

This clonotype occurred many times. The chain couples TRBV10-3 to TRBJ1-1; unclear D gene. Trimming stripped 2 bases from V and 4 bases from J, with 8 bases between. The CDR3 runs to 13 residues. Germline lookup yields CDR1 ENHRY and CDR2 SYGVKD. The CDR3, as DNA: TGTGCCATCAGTGAGGAGGGTGGCACTGAAGCTTTCTTT. Protein product: CAISEEGGTEAFF.

This clonotype has a count of ten or more. The rearrangement uses TRBV20-1 and TRBJ1-1, with D possibly matching TRBD1 (5 bases). The V end lost 0 bases, the J end lost 0 bases, and 8 bases lay between the germline ends. The CDR3 loop spans 14 amino acids. CDR1 and CDR2 (germline): DFQATT, SNEGSKA (reference sequence). CDR3 nucleotides: TGCAGTGCTAGAGACGACAGTCTGAACACTGAAGCTTTCTTT. Translation: CSARDDSLNTEAFF.

This clonotype was counted between two and nine times. The chain uses TRBV7-2 and TRBJ1-5; 7 bases match TRBD1. The V gene end was trimmed by 4 bases and the J gene end by 3 bases; junction bases not matched to a gene: 9. Germline CDR1 and CDR2: SGHTA and FQGNSA. The CDR3 is made up of 16 amino acids. In DNA form, the CDR3 reads TGTGCCAGCAGCTCCCCCGTCAGGGGGTCCAATCAGCCCCAGCATTTT. Its protein product is CASSSPVRGSNQPQHF.

The chain has TRBV11-2 and TRBJ1-5, with a tentative D call TRBD1 (5 bases). With 1 base removed from V and 7 bases from J, the gap between germline ends came to 11 bases. Per germline, CDR1 SGHAT and CDR2 FQNNGV. The CDR3 runs to 14 residues. CDR3 nucleotide sequence: TGTGCCAGCAGCTTAGGATCAGGGTGGCAGCCCCAGCATTTT. Its protein is CASSLGSGWQPQHF.

With regard to this clonotype: Mismatch with germline at one junction end may stem from a read error. This chain uses TRBV9 with TRBJ2-2; maybe TRBD1 (6 bases). The CDR3 spans 13 residues. Germline values: CDR1 SGDLS, CDR2 YYNGEE. The CDR3 loop reads CASSYRETGELSW. The CDR3, as DNA: TGTGCCAGCAGTTACAGGGAAACCGGGGAGCTGTCTTGG.

The rearrangement joins TRBV20-1 to TRBJ1-4; the D gene is possibly TRBD1 (5 bases). The CDR3 length is 16 residues. V lost 1 base and J 8 bases, leaving 20 bases between the germline ends. Germline CDR1 is DFQATT and CDR2 is SNEGSKA (reference sequence). The CDR3 sequence: CSARGDGIKGGEKLFF. Here the CDR3 DNA reads TGCAGTGCTAGAGGGGACGGTATTAAGGGAGGGGAAAAACTGTTTTTT.